The 16 T cell receptor beta chains reported below all come from one sample, sequenced in a study of patients and donors after allogeneic stem cell transplantation. MiXCR was run by TCRdb on the RT-PCR reads, yielding one entry per CDR3 protein. The table shows fewer than 200,000 distinct CDR3 sequences, with roughly 31% occurring only once. Sequencing was carried out using blood, either unsorted or a sorted T cell fraction (not recorded which). These receptors were taken from a human donor who was either an allogeneic HSCT recipient or a stem cell or donor lymphocyte infusion donor (not recorded which). It is not recorded whose cells these are; they may come from a transplant donor.

This clonotype turned up a few times. The chain combines TRBV5-6 with TRBJ2-1; the D is unclear. This CDR3 contains 12 residues. V was clipped by 0 bases and J by 5 bases, with 3 bases between them. Germline V gives CDR1 SGHDT, CDR2 YYEEEE. CDR3 in DNA: TGTGCCAGCAGCTTGGGACACAATGAGCAGTTCTTC. Protein sequence: CASSLGHNEQFF. The full variable domain, with the rest looked up from reference TRBV5-6 and TRBJ2-1, is DAGVTQSPTHLIKTRGQQVTLRCSPKSGHDTVSWYQQALGQGPQFIFQYYEEEERQRGNFPDRFSGHQFPNYSSELNVNALLLGDSALYLCASSLGHNEQFFGPGTRLTVL.

This clonotype was picked up a small number of times. The chain couples TRBV20-1 to TRBJ2-5; 8 bases map to TRBD1. The trim removed 3 bases at V and 3 bases at J, leaving 9 bases unmatched. Germline loops: CDR1 DFQATT, CDR2 SNEGSKA (reference sequence). The CDR3 is 15 residues long. The CDR3 DNA follows: TGCAGTGCTAGCCCCATGGACAGGGTCAAAGAGACCCAGTACTTC. It yields the protein CSASPMDRVKETQYF.

This clonotype appeared a few times. The V and J genes are TRBV30 and TRBJ1-4; no definite D call. CDR3 size: 13 residues. V was clipped by 7 bases and J by 7 bases, with 16 bases between them. The germline gives CDR1 GTSNPN, CDR2 SVGIG (reference sequence). The CDR3 loop is CAYLRREGEKLFF. In nucleotides, the CDR3 is TGTGCCTATCTACGTCGAGAAGGTGAAAAACTGTTTTTT. Based on the CDR3 plus reference TRBV30 and TRBJ1-4, the full variable domain is SQTIHQWPATLVQPVGSPLSLECTVEGTSNPNLYWYRQAAGRGLQLLFYSVGIGQISSEVPQNLSASRPQDRQFILSSKKLLLSDSGFYLCAYLRREGEKLFFGSGTQLSVL.

This clonotype has only a few counts. This chain uses TRBV20-1 with TRBJ2-1, with 15 nucleotides matching TRBD2. CDR1 is DFQATT, CDR2 SNEGSKA, per germline (reference sequence). This CDR3 has 17 amino acids. The V gene end was trimmed by 4 bases and the J gene end by 3 bases; junction bases not matched to a gene: 7. The CDR3 region has the DNA TGCAGTGCTATCGGACTAGCGGGAGGGCCAGTCTACAATGAGCAGTTCTTC. Its translation: CSAIGLAGGPVYNEQFF.

The gene calls are TRBV11-3 and TRBJ2-3, with a weak D call TRBD1 (5 bases). The CDR3 is 13 amino acids. Germline V gene sequence: CDR1 SGHNT, CDR2 YENEEA. V lost 5 bases and J lost 6, with 12 bases in between. The CDR3 DNA is TGTGCCAGCAGCCGACAGTGGGCCGATACGCAGTATTTT. Translated, it gives CASSRQWADTQYF.

V and J are TRBV12-3 or TRBV12-4 and TRBJ2-2; 7 bases agree with TRBD2. The CDR3 extends over 15 amino acids. The junction had 7 bases not matched to a gene; V was cut back by 3 bases and J by 6 bases. CDR3 sequence reads: CASSFRGSVAGELFF. CDR3 bases: TGTGCCAGCAGTTTCCGCGGGAGCGTAGCCGGGGAGCTGTTTTTT.

The table lists this clonotype with a few counts. This chain joins TRBV6-1 and TRBJ1-5; no clear D gene. Germline lookup yields CDR1 MNHNS and CDR2 SASEGT. This CDR3 region has 15 residues. Deletions cut 7 bases from V and 0 bases from J, with 13 bases between. The CDR3 sequence is CASIPQAYSNQPQHF. The CDR3 DNA is TGTGCCAGCATACCTCAGGCTTATAGCAATCAGCCCCAGCATTTT.

This clonotype was counted between two and nine times. The gene calls are TRBV10-3 and TRBJ2-1; TRBD2 matches at 12 bases. Germline V gene data show CDR1 as ENHRY and CDR2 as SYGVKD. The CDR3 is made up of 16 amino acids. After removal of 6 bases from V and 5 bases from J, the junction contained 8 bases not matched to a gene. The CDR3 DNA is TGTGCCATCAGACCAACTAGCGGGAGGCTTGACAATGAGCAGTTCTTC. Translation: CAIRPTSGRLDNEQFF.

There are a few counts of this clonotype. This chain connects TRBV4-3 to TRBJ1-1; 7 bases line up with TRBD1. Looked up from germline, CDR1 is LGHNA and CDR2 is YSLEER. The CDR3 length is 16 residues. The ends lost 1 base at V and 0 bases at J; junction bases unmatched: 5. CDR3 bases: TGCGCCAGCAGCCAAGGACAGGGAAGGATGAACACTGAAGCTTTCTTT. This gives the protein CASSQGQGRMNTEAFF.

The chain is built from TRBV5-8 and TRBJ1-2; a weak D match, TRBD1 (6 bases). V lost 3 bases, J lost 1 base, and 10 bases lay in between. The CDR3 has 14 amino acids. Per germline, CDR1 SGHTS and CDR2 YDEGEE. The CDR3 region is CASSWGQVNYGYTF. CDR3 nucleotide sequence: TGTGCCAGCAGCTGGGGACAAGTTAACTATGGCTACACCTTC.

The chain recombines TRBV29-1 with TRBJ2-7; 14 bases line up with TRBD2. J was trimmed by 11 bases and V by 7 bases; bases with no gene match: 7. The CDR3 has 12 amino acids. Germline assignment: CDR1 SQVTM and CDR2 ANQGSEA. CDR3 sequence reads: CSGMGLAGVKYF. The CDR3 DNA sequence: TGCAGCGGAATGGGACTAGCGGGAGTAAAGTACTTC.

The chain is built from TRBV12-3 or TRBV12-4 and TRBJ2-5; D remains unclear. Trimming shortened V by 3 bases and J by 3 bases, and 8 bases separated the two germline ends. The CDR3 extends over 13 amino acids. The CDR3 is CASSLGVKETQYF. The CDR3, as DNA: TGTGCCAGCAGTTTGGGCGTGAAAGAGACCCAGTACTTC.

This clonotype was seen only once. The chain couples TRBV4-2 to TRBJ1-4; D remains unclear. The V end lost 4 bases, the J end lost 8 bases, and 14 bases lay between the germline ends. CDR1 LGHNA and CDR2 YNFKEQ come from the germline V gene. The CDR3 totals 14 residues. The CDR3 DNA is TGTGCCAGCAGCCGACGGAGGTTGGAGGAAAAACTGTTTTTT. Translation: CASSRRRLEEKLFF.

This clonotype has a single count. J is TRBJ2-2 and V is TRBV5-1, with 7 bases aligning to TRBD2. The CDR3 covers 16 residues. Germline values: CDR1 SGHRS, CDR2 YFSETQ. V lost 4 bases, J lost 0 bases, and 6 bases stayed unmatched. CDR3 in amino acids: CASSRLSGANTGELFF. In DNA, the CDR3 is TGCGCCAGCAGCCGGCTAAGCGGGGCGAACACCGGGGAGCTGTTTTTT.

A remark on this clonotype: Without the conserved terminal phenylalanine or tryptophan, this CDR3 likely stems from a read error. The J gene is TRBJ1-2, the V gene TRBV12-3 or TRBV12-4; possibly TRBD1 for D (6 bases). Between the trimmed V and J ends, which lost 1 base and 4 bases, there was a span of 10 bases. This CDR3 is 14 amino acids long. This chain's CDR3 is CASSLGTALYGYTL. The CDR3 DNA reads as TGTGCCAGCAGTTTAGGGACAGCGCTCTATGGCTACACCTTA.

V is TRBV9 and J is TRBJ1-2; no clear D. The V end lost 5 bases, the J end lost 5 bases, and 19 bases lay between the germline ends. Germline assignment: CDR1 SGDLS and CDR2 YYNGEE. This CDR3 region has 15 residues. Here the CDR3 DNA reads TGTGCCAGCAGGGAACTCGGGCCGGACCATTATGGCTACACCTTC. This gives the protein CASRELGPDHYGYTF.